This entry is about one TCR beta chain. Its recognized antigen is unknown. No base quality information exists; no much larger clone differs at one position. The CDR3 goes from the cysteine to the phenylalanine over 14 residues. This entry keeps only the CDR3 DNA: 42 bases, framed from base 1. The germline V gene (reference sequence) provides CDR1 GTSNPN and CDR2 SVGIG. V is trimmed back by 0 bases and J by 4 bases, and the junction contains 3 bases that no gene match accounts for. For sequencing of the TCRbeta CDR3 region, genomic DNA was extracted from the sorted cells. TCRbeta CDR3 regions were sequenced using the immunoSEQ Assay. Entries here come from immuneACCESS through TCRdb and include only in-frame sequences with V and J called. Some clones fail to appear in such tables; in the studies checked, an unresolved V gene covers under half of the shortfall, and the cause of the remainder is unknown. For this sample the table gives 99,000 or so clones, of which around 94% were detected only once. 0.26% of the sample rests with the top ten.

The sample originates from a study of OX40 agonist ivuxolimab in advanced cancers. With regard to the full study: The costimulatory receptor OX40 (CD134) was targeted by ivuxolimab, a fully human IgG2 agonistic monoclonal antibody. In the dose-escalation cohort, 82.7% of patients were male, and the mean age was approximately 55 years, with a range of about 23 to 90. Intravenous ivuxolimab was administered to patients every 2 weeks at six dose levels: 0.01, 0.1, 0.3, 1.5, 3 and 10 mg/kg. The paper covers the monotherapy dose-escalation part of the phase I ivuxolimab trial, which included N ≈ 50 patients. Three dose-escalation patients achieved partial responses, one with hepatocellular carcinoma and two with cutaneous melanoma. The purpose of peripheral TCRbeta sequencing was to test whether ivuxolimab changed TCR sequence diversity and led to clonal T-cell expansion. Patients were allowed to have had prior anti-PD-1, anti-PD-L1 or anti-CTLA-4 therapy, and around 40% of the dose-escalation patients had previously received checkpoint inhibitors. Of the approximately 54 patients in dose escalation, approximately 20 had hepatocellular carcinoma, some 15 had melanoma, 9 had renal cell carcinoma and 9 had head and neck cancer.

Patients with autoimmune disease history or receiving systemic immunosuppression were excluded from the trial. Peripheral blood for TCR sequencing was collected from all dose cohorts at baseline, on cycle 4 day 1, and on cycle 7 day 1. Samples came from an open-label, multicenter, first-in-human phase I dose-escalation trial of ivuxolimab. The trial enrolled adults with locally advanced or metastatic head and neck squamous cell, hepatocellular, melanoma or renal cell carcinoma. Before TCR sequencing, CD4+ T cells and CD8+ T cells were sorted from peripheral blood as separate populations. General study outcomes and caveats: After ivuxolimab, expanded clones were on average more numerous among CD8+ T cells than among CD4+ T cells. Low levels of normalized T-cell clonal expansion were also seen in some patients who did not respond. At doses of 0.1 to 3.0 mg/kg, clonal expansion of both CD4+ and CD8+ T cells in blood was seen between baseline and week 6. Antigen specificity was not determined for the clonally expanded peripheral T cells. In partial responders in the 0.1-3.0 mg/kg groups, normalized peripheral clonal expansion was found to be among the lowest, especially among CD8+ T cells.

The V gene is TRBV30 and the J gene is TRBJ1-2; TRBD1 matches 9 bases in the middle. The sequence derives from an adult with an advanced solid tumor such as melanoma, head and neck, liver or kidney cancer. Sequenced here: CD4+ or CD8+ T cells sorted from blood, sampled in a trial of the OX40 agonist ivuxolimab. CDR3 reads: CAWSVGDRAYGYTF. The DNA is as follows: TGTGCCTGGAGTGTAGGGGACAGGGCCTATGGCTACACCTTC.